This TCR beta chain was sequenced in a study of cytomegalovirus exposure and HLA in healthy donors. For the study at large: It was reported in a later analysis that the approximately 110 validation repertoires used the same platform as the 550 to 850 first-cohort repertoires.

TCRdb keeps only in-frame clones here, not all; method: immunoSEQ multiplex PCR. The table shows under 85,000 clones, with 94% occurring only once. Germline V lookup: CDR1 SNHLY, CDR2 FYNNEI. This CDR3 is built from 14 residues. Unmatched junction bases numbered 5, after V lost 6 bases and J lost 1 base. Remarks on this clone: Its antigen is not known.

Notes on the study in general: Researchers reported that a few CMV-associated chains were confirmed in vitro as CMV antigen-specific. Using the classifier, cytomegalovirus status was reportedly diagnosed with high specificity and sensitivity.

The chain joins TRBV2 to TRBJ1-1; 7 bases match TRBD1. Sequencing used PBMCs. The TCR sequence derives from a woman between 18 and 29 years old in good health and CMV-seropositive. The CDR3, as DNA: TGTGCCAGCAGCCTCGACAGGGAGAACACTGAAGCTTTCTTT. Protein: CASSLDRENTEAFF.